This TCR beta chain derives from a study of cytomegalovirus exposure and HLA in healthy donors. Study-level results: Per a later analysis, HLA-associated TCR beta chains showed more clonal expansion than other, equally common TCR beta chains. Reportedly, a later analysis found an Asian-associated ancestry cluster had fewer N-insertions than the roughly 630-donor mean.

The CDR3 runs 14 residues. The germline V gene encodes CDR1 SGHTA and CDR2 FQGNSA. The V segment lost 5 bases and the J segment 1 base; nucleotides outside the gene matches: 5. Vbeta (60) and Jbeta (13) primers were used in the PCR. Using immunoSEQ multiplex PCR, the repertoire was profiled, and TCRdb retains in-frame clones only, with some absent. Among more than 150,000 clones listed, 70% to 90% were seen once. As to this clone: Its specificity is not known.

The sequence derives from a woman between 18 and 30 years old in good health and CMV-seronegative. The V call is TRBV7-2, the J call TRBJ2-7; TRBD1 aligns across 7 bases. Source material: PBMCs. The DNA of the CDR3 is TGTGCCAGCAGCCTGATGGGACAGTCCTACGAGCAGTACTTC. Amino acid sequence: CASSLMGQSYEQYF. Complete variable domain (other parts from reference TRBV7-2 and TRBJ2-7): GAGVSQSPSNKVTEKGKDVELRCDPISGHTALYWYRQSLGQGLEFLIYFQGNSAPDKSGLPSDRFSAERTGGSVSTLTIQRTQQEDSAVYLCASSLMGQSYEQYFGPGTRLTVT.